Shown below are 28 T cell receptor beta chains from a single sample sequenced in a study of blood T cell repertoires in COVID-19. The repertoire was sequenced with immunoSEQ multiplex PCR; TCRdb's copy has only in-frame clones and lacks some. The sample lists approximately 300,000 clones, approximately 90% seen once, with 4.6% in the top ten. Sequencing used peripheral blood. These receptors were collected from a man aged 40-49 years with acute or convalescent COVID-19.

V gene TRBV19 combines with J gene TRBJ1-5; weak D call: TRBD1 (6 bases). CDR3 length equals 16 residues. Germline values: CDR1 LNHDA, CDR2 SQIVND (reference sequence). V lost 2 bases and J lost 9, with 20 bases in between. The CDR3: CASSILVTGGISPQHF. CDR3 DNA sequence: TGTGCCAGTAGTATATTGGTCACGGGGGGCATTTCGCCCCAGCATTTT. Using reference TRBV19 and TRBJ1-5 for the parts outside the CDR3, the full variable domain is DGGITQSPKYLFRKEGQNVTLSCEQNLNHDAMYWYRQDPGQGLRLIYYSQIVNDFQKGDIAEGYSVSREKKESFPLTVTSAQKNPTAFYLCASSILVTGGISPQHFGDGTRLSIL.

The CDR3 DNA sequence: TGTGCTAGTGGCTTTACAGGCAGCAAGGGTTTCGAGCAGTACTTC. This gives the protein CASGFTGSKGFEQYF. The V gene is TRBV12-5, the J gene TRBJ2-7, with D maybe TRBD1 (5 bases). The V end lost 6 bases, the J end lost 6 bases, and 21 bases lay between the germline ends. Germline V gives CDR1 LGHNT, CDR2 FRNRAP. This CDR3 spans 15 amino acids.

This chain joins TRBV14 and TRBJ1-2; D is unclear. This CDR3 is built from 13 residues. Germline-derived CDR1 and CDR2 are SGHDN and FVKESK. V was clipped by 1 base and J by 4 bases, with 7 bases between them. The CDR3 sequence is CASSQGGIYGYTF. DNA for the CDR3: TGTGCCAGCAGCCAAGGAGGGATCTATGGCTACACCTTC.

The chain recombines TRBV7-8 with TRBJ1-2; 7 bases match TRBD1. Germline V gene sequence: CDR1 SGHVS, CDR2 FQNEAQ. The CDR3 consists of 18 residues. The V gene end was trimmed by 2 bases and the J gene end by 8 bases; junction bases not matched to a gene: 20. DNA of the CDR3: TGTGCCAGCAGCTTAAATTTCGGTGGTTGGCAGGGGGGAAGAGGCTACACCTTC. Amino acids: CASSLNFGGWQGGRGYTF.

V is TRBV30 and J is TRBJ1-2; TRBD1 might be the D (6 bases). Germline CDR1 is GTSNPN and CDR2 is SVGIG (reference sequence). V was cut by 3 bases and J by 8 bases, with 16 bases left in between. The CDR3 runs to 13 residues. The CDR3 DNA reads TGTGCCTGGAGCCCCAGGGACACTGGGGGCTACACCTTC. Protein: CAWSPRDTGGYTF.

The V gene is TRBV19, the J gene TRBJ1-3, with TRBD1 as a possible D gene (5 bases). The CDR3 runs 14 residues. V dropped 10 bases and J dropped 0 bases, with 13 bases sitting between them. Germline CDR1 reads LNHDA; CDR2 reads SQIVND (reference sequence). The CDR3 sequence: CATSGTLSGNTIYF. CDR3 nucleotide sequence: TGTGCCACCTCCGGGACTCTCTCTGGAAACACCATATATTTT.

Points on this clone: Other DNA sequences in this specimen translate into the identical CDR3. This rearrangement joins TRBV5-1 to TRBJ1-5, with TRBD1 matching 7 bases. Trimming took 2 bases from V and 4 from J; bases not matched to a gene: 3. CDR1 and CDR2 (germline): SGHRS, YFSETQ. This CDR3 is built from 14 residues. The CDR3 sequence: CASSLGTANQPQHF. CDR3 nucleotide sequence: TGCGCCAGCAGCTTAGGGACAGCTAATCAGCCCCAGCATTTT.

V usage is TRBV19 and J usage is TRBJ2-2; D may be TRBD2 (6 bases). Germline V lookup: CDR1 LNHDA, CDR2 SQIVND (reference sequence). With 4 bases removed from V and 4 bases from J, the gap between germline ends came to 10 bases. The CDR3 spans 14 residues. The CDR3 here is CASSSGRGTGELFF. For the CDR3, the DNA is TGTGCCAGTAGTAGCGGGCGGGGCACCGGGGAGCTGTTTTTT.

This chain links TRBV12-2 with TRBJ1-1. TRBV12-2 is a recognized pseudogene. This CDR3 contains 12 residues. In DNA form, the CDR3 reads TGTGCAAGTCGCTTACGCGTTACTGAAGCTTTCTTT. The encoded protein is CASRLRVTEAFF.

The chain combines TRBV19 with TRBJ2-7; tentatively, D is TRBD2 (6 bases). Between the trimmed V and J ends, which lost 10 bases and 7 bases, there was a span of 23 bases. Germline values: CDR1 LNHDA, CDR2 SQIVND (reference sequence). The CDR3 contains 14 residues. The CDR3 nucleotides read TGTGCCACCTCCGTATCGGGGGACTCTTGGGAGCAGTACTTC. This translates into CATSVSGDSWEQYF.

The gene calls are TRBV3-1 (or the pseudogene TRBV3-2) and TRBJ2-4; weak D call: TRBD1 (5 bases). Germline CDR1 reads LGHDT; CDR2 reads YNNKEL (reference sequence). Between the trimmed V and J ends, which lost 0 bases and 0 bases, there was a span of 9 bases. This CDR3 comprises 16 residues. CDR3 DNA: TGTGCCAGCAGCCAAGAGGGGCGGAAAGCCAAAAACATTCAGTACTTC. Encoded protein: CASSQEGRKAKNIQYF.

This chain uses TRBV7-2 with TRBJ2-7, with a tentative D call TRBD1 (5 bases). The germline V gene encodes CDR1 SGHTA and CDR2 FQGNSA. The CDR3 runs 15 residues. Between the trimmed V and J ends, which lost 0 bases and 2 bases, there was a span of 11 bases. The CDR3 loop is CASSLAPDTAYEQYF. In nucleotides, the CDR3 is TGTGCCAGCAGCTTAGCCCCGGACACAGCCTACGAGCAGTACTTC.

This rearrangement joins TRBV7-3 to TRBJ2-2; perhaps TRBD1 as D (5 bases). Looked up from germline, CDR1 is SGHTA and CDR2 is FQGTGA. This CDR3 spans 14 amino acids. V lost 2 bases, J lost 6 bases, and 10 bases lay in between. The CDR3 nucleotides read TGTGCCAGCAGCTTAGTCAGGGTCCCCGGGGAGCTGTTTTTT. This translates into CASSLVRVPGELFF.

The chain is built from TRBV5-8 and TRBJ1-6; no reliable D call. Trimming removed 4 bases from V and 0 bases from J, with 17 bases in between. The CDR3 contains 18 residues. Germline CDR1 reads SGHTS; CDR2 reads YDEGEE. The DNA of the CDR3 is TGTGCCAGCAGCGAGGGCTGGGGTGGTAACTCCTATAATTCACCCCTCCACTTT. Residues: CASSEGWGGNSYNSPLHF. Using reference TRBV5-8 and TRBJ1-6 for the parts outside the CDR3, the full variable domain is EAGVTQSPTHLIKTRGQQATLRCSPISGHTSVYWYQQALGLGLQFLLWYDEGEERNRGNFPPRFSGRQFPNYSSELNVNALELEDSALYLCASSEGWGGNSYNSPLHFGNGTRLTVT.

This chain links TRBV30 with TRBJ1-1; D is unclear. Germline CDR1 and CDR2: GTSNPN and SVGIG (reference sequence). The CDR3 runs 12 residues. Trimming removed 3 bases from V and 11 bases from J, with 16 bases in between. The CDR3 spells CAWSPQLYTAFF. The CDR3 DNA sequence: TGTGCCTGGAGCCCCCAACTCTATACGGCTTTCTTT.

The chain couples TRBV9 to TRBJ2-1, with 12 bases fitting TRBD2. Germline V gene lookup returns CDR1 SGDLS and CDR2 YYNGEE. The V gene end was trimmed by 4 bases and the J gene end by 7 bases; junction bases not matched to a gene: 9. CDR3 length equals 16 residues. The CDR3, as DNA: TGTGCCAGCAGCATAGCTAGCGGGGGGGCGTGGAATGAGCAGTTCTTC. It translates to CASSIASGGAWNEQFF.

The chain combines TRBV7-3 with TRBJ2-2, with D perhaps matching TRBD2 (7 bases). CDR3 length: 17 amino acids. Germline CDR1 is SGHTA and CDR2 is FQGTGA. The V end lost 3 bases, the J end lost 4 bases, and 18 bases lay between the germline ends. The CDR3 DNA reads as TGTGCCAGCAGCTTCCCCCAAGGGGGGGGACGCACCGGGGAGCTGTTTTTT. This gives the protein CASSFPQGGGRTGELFF.

This clone was seen a single time. The rearrangement links TRBV6-5 to TRBJ1-1; D gene ambiguous. This CDR3 spans 13 amino acids. Trimming pared 5 bases from V and 1 base from J, leaving 8 bases between. Germline loops: CDR1 MNHEY, CDR2 SVGAGI. The CDR3 bases are TGTGCCAGCAGTCAACCGGGGAACACTGAAGCTTTCTTT. It encodes CASSQPGNTEAFF.

The chain carries TRBV27 and TRBJ2-7; 8 nucleotides agree with TRBD1. J gave up 3 bases and V 0 bases, and 4 bases lay outside the gene matches. This CDR3 is built from 15 residues. Germline V gene data show CDR1 as MNHEY and CDR2 as SMNVEV (reference sequence). This CDR3 reads CASSLSAGGDYEQYF. As DNA, the CDR3 is TGTGCCAGCAGTTTATCAGCAGGGGGCGACTACGAGCAGTACTTC.

To note about this clone: No conserved phenylalanine or tryptophan is present at the end of the CDR3, so a read error is the likely explanation. The limits of the CDR3 on the DNA are not certain, so only TCRdb's listed CDR3 is given. The rearrangement joins TRBV6-7 to TRBJ1-1. TRBV6-7 falls under the ORF class, with uncertain function. Including both end residues, the CDR3 is 10 amino acids long. CDR3 residues: CASSSLDWLG.

The chain uses TRBV5-6 and TRBJ2-6; tentative D call: TRBD2 (6 bases). V lost 7 bases, J lost 0 bases, and 14 bases lay in between. Germline CDR1 is SGHDT and CDR2 is YYEEEE. The CDR3 length is 16 residues. Written as DNA, the CDR3 is TGTGCCAGCCTTAAGCGGGTCTACTCTGGGGCCAACGTCCTGACTTTC. As protein: CASLKRVYSGANVLTF.

The V gene is TRBV30, the J gene TRBJ1-1; tentatively, D is TRBD1 (5 bases). Germline loops: CDR1 GTSNPN, CDR2 SVGIG (reference sequence). This CDR3 is 14 amino acids long. V lost 2 bases to trimming and J lost 7 bases, with 17 bases between them. This CDR3 reads CAWSKLRGSDEAFF. Here the CDR3 DNA reads TGTGCCTGGAGTAAATTGCGGGGCAGCGATGAAGCTTTCTTT. Together with reference TRBV30 and TRBJ1-1, the CDR3 gives the full variable domain: SQTIHQWPATLVQPVGSPLSLECTVEGTSNPNLYWYRQAAGRGLQLLFYSVGIGQISSEVPQNLSASRPQDRQFILSSKKLLLSDSGFYLCAWSKLRGSDEAFFGQGTRLTVV.

This chain links TRBV19 with TRBJ1-1; no reliable D call. V was pared by 5 bases and J by 1 base, with 8 bases between. CDR1 and CDR2 (germline): LNHDA, SQIVND (reference sequence). The length of the CDR3 is 13 residues. The CDR3 DNA follows: TGTGCCAGTAGTGAACAGACGAACACTGAAGCTTTCTTT. Its translation is CASSEQTNTEAFF.

The rearrangement links TRBV7-7 to TRBJ1-1; 7 nucleotides align to TRBD1. The CDR3 is made up of 13 amino acids. The V segment lost 5 bases and the J segment 4 bases; nucleotides outside the gene matches: 4. Looked up from germline, CDR1 is SSHAT and CDR2 is FNYEAQ (reference sequence). For the CDR3, the DNA is TGTGCCAGCAGCGCGACAGGGTTCACTGAAGCTTTCTTT. Translation: CASSATGFTEAFF. Full variable domain (remainder filled in from reference TRBV7-7 and TRBJ1-1): GAGVSQSPRYKVTKRGQDVTLRCDPISSHATLYWYQQALGQGPEFLTYFNYEAQPDKSGLPSDRFSAERPEGSISTLTIQRTEQRDSAMYRCASSATGFTEAFFGQGTRLTVV.

The chain combines TRBV29-1 with TRBJ1-5; D remains ambiguous. CDR3 length: 13 amino acids. Germline loops: CDR1 SQVTM, CDR2 ANQGSEA. V lost 4 bases, J lost 1 base, and 8 bases lay in between. The CDR3 region has the DNA TGCAGCGTTGGGGGAGCGAGCAATCAGCCCCAGCATTTT. It yields the protein CSVGGASNQPQHF.

The rearrangement links TRBV5-1 to TRBJ1-2; 10 bases align to TRBD1. The CDR3 sequence is 15 residues long. Trimming cost V 1 base and J 5 bases; bases outside gene matches: 5. Per the germline V gene, CDR1 is SGHRS and CDR2 is YFSETQ. CDR3 sequence (DNA): TGCGCCAGCAGCTTGCAGGGACAGGGGTGGTATGGCTACACCTTC. The encoded protein is CASSLQGQGWYGYTF.

J is TRBJ1-2 and V is TRBV6-5, with D perhaps matching TRBD1 (5 bases). Trimming pared 5 bases from V and 4 bases from J, leaving 14 bases between. The CDR3 loop spans 14 amino acids. Germline V CDR1 and CDR2: MNHEY, SVGAGI. In DNA form, the CDR3 reads TGTGCCAGCAGTCGGGGGAGCGAGGGCTATGGCTACACCTTC. Its translation is CASSRGSEGYGYTF.

To note about this clone: Within the sample, other DNA sequences also encode this same CDR3. The chain employs TRBV11-2 and TRBJ1-5, with 7 bases fitting TRBD1. Germline CDR1 SGHAT, CDR2 FQNNGV. J was trimmed by 3 bases and V by 3 bases; bases with no gene match: 2. The CDR3 extends over 14 amino acids. The CDR3 nucleotides are TGTGCCAGCAGCTTGGGACAGCCCAATCAGCCCCAGCATTTT. Its translation: CASSLGQPNQPQHF.